The 30 T cell receptor beta chains presented below share a single source sample, sequenced in a study of T cells in Graves' hyperthyroidism and ophthalmopathy. What was amplified from RNA transcripts were TCR beta CDR3 regions. The HTBI primer set served for first-round RT-PCR of the TCR CDR3. TCRdb re-derived calls from the multiplex PCR reads in MiXCR, one entry per CDR3 protein. This sample yields 300,000 to 400,000 distinct CDR3 sequences, of which 15% to 20% are seen a single time; approximately 49% belongs to the top ten. Material for sequencing was blood. These receptors were taken from a woman aged 50 to 65 with Graves' hyperthyroidism.

V gene TRBV4-2 combines with J gene TRBJ1-6, with 8 bases lining up with TRBD1. This CDR3 is built from 17 residues. The V and J ends lost 0 bases and 7 bases, in that order; junction bases with no gene match: 8. Germline values: CDR1 LGHNA, CDR2 YNFKEQ. The CDR3 DNA sequence: TGTGCCAGCAGCCAAGATGTAACAGGGGGTCGGAATTCACCCCTCCACTTT. This sequence encodes CASSQDVTGGRNSPLHF.

This clonotype was detected only a few times. This chain uses TRBV20-1 with TRBJ2-7; tentatively, D is TRBD2 (6 bases). Between the trimmed V and J ends, which lost 1 base and 4 bases, there was a span of 14 bases. The CDR3 has 14 amino acids. Germline lookup yields CDR1 DFQATT and CDR2 SNEGSKA (reference sequence). The CDR3 protein is CSARGDFARYEQYF. As DNA, the CDR3 is TGCAGTGCTAGAGGGGACTTCGCGAGGTACGAGCAGTACTTC.

This clonotype appeared many times. The chain has TRBV3-1 and TRBJ1-3; unclear D gene. The CDR3 loop spans 15 amino acids. V lost 1 base and J 4 bases, leaving 11 bases between the germline ends. From germline, CDR1 is LGHDT and CDR2 YNNKEL (reference sequence). Here the CDR3 reads CASSQGRVAGNTIYF. In nucleotides, the CDR3 is TGTGCCAGCAGCCAAGGAAGGGTGGCAGGAAACACCATATATTTT.

This clonotype turned up a few times. The V gene is TRBV7-9, the J gene TRBJ2-1, with D perhaps being TRBD1 or TRBD2 (5 bases each). The CDR3 is 16 amino acids. V was cut by 2 bases and J by 6 bases, with 17 bases left in between. Germline V gives CDR1 SEHNR, CDR2 FQNEAQ (reference sequence). The CDR3, as DNA: TGTGCCAGCAGCTTATGGAACGGGGCGGCCTCCAATGAGCAGTTCTTC. It encodes CASSLWNGAASNEQFF.

The rearrangement joins TRBV6-2 or TRBV6-3 to TRBJ2-3; D may be TRBD2 (5 bases). With 2 bases removed from V and 3 bases from J, the gap between germline ends came to 15 bases. Germline CDR1 MNHEY, CDR2 SVGEGT. The CDR3 loop spans 16 amino acids. The CDR3 here is CASSYDYFLGTDTQYF. DNA for the CDR3: TGTGCCAGCAGTTACGACTACTTTTTGGGGACAGATACGCAGTATTTT.

This clonotype was recorded many times. This sequence joins TRBV6-1 and TRBJ2-7, with D maybe TRBD2 (6 bases). Between the trimmed V and J ends, which lost 8 bases and 3 bases, there was a span of 20 bases. There are 15 residues in the CDR3. Germline V lookup: CDR1 MNHNS, CDR2 SASEGT. The CDR3 is CASARDGLNLYEQYF. DNA of the CDR3: TGTGCCAGCGCGAGAGACGGACTAAACCTCTACGAGCAGTACTTC.

This clonotype was seen at least ten times. This chain joins TRBV6-1 and TRBJ2-3; 7 positions match TRBD1. CDR3 length: 15 amino acids. CDR1 MNHNS and CDR2 SASEGT come from the germline V gene. With V trimmed by 6 bases and J by 1 base, 7 bases remained unmatched. CDR3 coding DNA: TGTGCCAGCAGACAAGGGGGCGCCGGCACAGATACGCAGTATTTT. It specifies CASRQGGAGTDTQYF.

The sample holds a few counts of this clonotype. Here the CDR3 reads CASSGRQSNTEAFF. The CDR3 nucleotides are TGTGCCAGCAGCGGACGGCAATCGAACACTGAAGCTTTCTTT. This chain joins TRBV9 and TRBJ1-1, with D hard to call. Looked up from germline, CDR1 is SGDLS and CDR2 is YYNGEE. There are 14 residues in the CDR3. V lost 3 bases, J lost 1 base, and 10 bases lay in between.

This chain uses TRBV19 with TRBJ1-2; D might be TRBD1 (6 bases). CDR3 size: 15 residues. Germline lookup yields CDR1 LNHDA and CDR2 SQIVND (reference sequence). Trimming took 6 bases from V and 4 from J, leaving 18 bases between them. CDR3 nucleotides: TGTGCCAGTAGCCCCCGAGAACGGGGGCCCTATGGCTACACCTTC. Protein sequence: CASSPRERGPYGYTF.

The sample holds a few counts of this clonotype. This chain uses TRBV4-1 with TRBJ2-2; no clear D gene. V was clipped by 1 base and J by 5 bases, with 8 bases between them. The CDR3 contains 14 residues. Germline V lookup: CDR1 MGHRA, CDR2 YSYEKL. This CDR3 reads CASSQVGKTGELFF. CDR3 nucleotides: TGCGCCAGCAGCCAAGTGGGAAAAACCGGGGAGCTGTTTTTT.

This clonotype was counted a few times. The chain recombines TRBV2 with TRBJ2-1; no clear D. There are 11 residues in the CDR3. Germline V CDR1 and CDR2: SNHLY, FYNNEI. V gave up 11 bases and J gave up 4 bases, with 9 bases separating them. CDR3 protein: CAGAEYNEQFF. In DNA form, the CDR3 reads TGTGCCGGAGCTGAGTACAATGAGCAGTTCTTC.

Comments on this clonotype: One base away lies a much larger clone, so this may be a sequencing read error. The CDR3 end shows no conserved phenylalanine or tryptophan, and so a read error is likely. The genes are TRBV7-9 and TRBJ2-2, with unresolved D. Trimming stripped 7 bases from V and 0 bases from J, with 12 bases between. This CDR3 region has 15 residues. Germline V lookup: CDR1 SEHNR, CDR2 FQNEAQ (reference sequence). In DNA form, the CDR3 reads TGTGCCAGCAAATACGTCCCCGCGAACACCGGGGAGCTGTTTCTT. It is translated as CASKYVPANTGELFL.

The genes are TRBV7-9 and TRBJ2-5; 10 nucleotides match TRBD2. Germline CDR1 SEHNR, CDR2 FQNEAQ (reference sequence). This CDR3 has 18 residues. V lost 6 bases and J lost 5; bases outside the gene matches: 18. CDR3 sequence reads: CASRSLAGGAIWEETQYF. In DNA form, the CDR3 reads TGTGCCAGCAGGTCATTAGCGGGAGGCGCTATCTGGGAGGAGACCCAGTACTTC.

As concerns this clonotype: This may stem from a read error, because a much larger clone lies one nucleotide away. The V call is TRBV12-3 or TRBV12-4, the J call TRBJ2-1; D is unclear. The CDR3 has 13 amino acids. This chain's CDR3 is CASGLGPSPEQFF. CDR3 in DNA: TGTGCCAGCGGTTTAGGGCCATCCCCTGAGCAGTTCTTC.

This clonotype was found many times. This rearrangement joins TRBV4-1 to TRBJ1-5; no clear D gene. The germline V gene encodes CDR1 MGHRA and CDR2 YSYEKL. This CDR3 is built from 14 residues. With 0 bases removed from V and 4 bases from J, the gap between germline ends came to 7 bases. The CDR3 spells CASSQEGGNQPQHF. CDR3 coding DNA: TGCGCCAGCAGCCAAGAAGGTGGGAATCAGCCCCAGCATTTT.

This clonotype was seen more than once but under ten times. The chain uses TRBV2 and TRBJ1-2, with D perhaps TRBD1 (5 bases). Germline V gives CDR1 SNHLY, CDR2 FYNNEI. The CDR3 spans 16 residues. V was pared by 3 bases and J by 4 bases, with 18 bases between. The CDR3 DNA is TGTGCCAGCAGTGATTCCCCCATTGGGACGGGCTATGGCTACACCTTC. Protein product: CASSDSPIGTGYGYTF.

The chain carries TRBV30 and TRBJ1-6; no firm D call. V was clipped by 6 bases and J by 3 bases, with 15 bases between them. This CDR3 has 15 amino acids. Germline lookup yields CDR1 GTSNPN and CDR2 SVGIG (reference sequence). DNA of the CDR3: TGTGCCTGCCCGAGAGCGGGCGGCTATAATTCACCCCTCCACTTT. It is translated as CACPRAGGYNSPLHF.

V usage is TRBV7-2 and J usage is TRBJ2-1; D remains ambiguous. Germline loops: CDR1 SGHTA, CDR2 FQGNSA. With 4 bases removed from V and 6 bases from J, the gap between germline ends came to 4 bases. This CDR3 is built from 11 residues. CDR3 nucleotides: TGTGCCAGCAGCTACACCAATGAGCAGTTCTTC. This encodes CASSYTNEQFF. Full variable domain (outside the CDR3, taken from reference TRBV7-2 and TRBJ2-1): GAGVSQSPSNKVTEKGKDVELRCDPISGHTALYWYRQSLGQGLEFLIYFQGNSAPDKSGLPSDRFSAERTGGSVSTLTIQRTQQEDSAVYLCASSYTNEQFFGPGTRLTVL.

CDR3 DNA sequence: TGTGCCAGCAGTGAAGGCAGGGGAAGGTTTCACGAGCAGTACTTC. It specifies CASSEGRGRFHEQYF. The chain is built from TRBV2 and TRBJ2-7, with a possible D match to TRBD1 (6 bases). Deletions cut 1 base from V and 5 bases from J, with 15 bases between. Germline values: CDR1 SNHLY, CDR2 FYNNEI. The CDR3 is 15 amino acids.

This clonotype was observed at least ten times. V is TRBV12-3 or TRBV12-4 and J is TRBJ1-1, with a possible D match to TRBD1 (5 bases). The length of the CDR3 is 13 residues. V was shortened by 2 bases and J by 7 bases, with 11 bases between the two germline ends. The chain's CDR3 is CASSLIQGDEAFF. The CDR3 coding sequence is TGTGCCAGCAGTTTAATCCAGGGAGATGAAGCTTTCTTT.

Points on this clonotype: A junction boundary mismatches the germline segment, possibly from a read error. The genes are TRBV10-3 and TRBJ2-1; TRBD2 matches 8 bases. This CDR3 spans 16 amino acids. Germline V gene data show CDR1 as ENHRY and CDR2 as SYGVKD. The DNA for the CDR3 is TGTGCCACCAGTGGGAATGCCGGGGGGGCTCATAATGAGCAGTTCTTC. The encoded protein is CATSGNAGGAHNEQFF.

A word on this clonotype: With a much larger clone just one base away, this may be a read error. This sequence joins TRBV9 and TRBJ2-3, with D possibly TRBD2 on 5 matching bases. This CDR3 region has 16 residues. Germline V gene lookup returns CDR1 SGDLS and CDR2 YYNGEE. Trimming cost V 7 bases and J 2 bases, with 20 bases left between them. The CDR3 bases are TGTGCCAGCGGCGCGCTTGGACTCCACCTCACAGATACGCAGTATTTT. Protein: CASGALGLHLTDTQYF.

This clonotype was counted a few times. The chain joins TRBV2 to TRBJ1-5, with 7 positions matching TRBD1. The CDR3 is 13 residues long. V gave up 6 bases and J gave up 6 bases; unmatched junction bases: 5. Looked up from germline, CDR1 is SNHLY and CDR2 is FYNNEI. The CDR3 is CASSFDRAQPQHF. For the CDR3, the DNA is TGTGCCAGCAGCTTCGACAGGGCTCAGCCCCAGCATTTT. Filled out from reference TRBV2 and TRBJ1-5, the complete variable domain reads EPEVTQTPSHQVTQMGQEVILRCVPISNHLYFYWYRQILGQKVEFLVSFYNNEISEKSEIFDDQFSVERPDGSNFTLKIRSTKLEDSAMYFCASSFDRAQPQHFGDGTRLSIL.

The V call is TRBV10-2, the J call TRBJ1-1; a weak D match, TRBD1 (5 bases). Trimming stripped 6 bases from V and 0 bases from J, with 14 bases between. The CDR3 has 15 amino acids. Germline CDR1 is WSHSY and CDR2 is SAAADI. The CDR3 sequence: CASSKGRTLNTEAFF. The CDR3 coding sequence is TGCGCCAGCAGCAAGGGACGGACCTTGAACACTGAAGCTTTCTTT.

The chain carries TRBV5-5 and TRBJ1-2, with unresolved D. The V end was cut by 0 bases, the J end by 1 base, with 10 bases between. Germline CDR1 and CDR2: SGHKS and YYEKEE (reference sequence). The length of the CDR3 is 15 residues. CDR3 loop: CASSLGVALNYGYTF. In DNA, the CDR3 is TGTGCCAGCAGCTTGGGAGTGGCACTTAACTATGGCTACACCTTC. The full variable domain, completed using reference TRBV5-5 and TRBJ1-2, is DAGVTQSPTHLIKTRGQQVTLRCSPISGHKSVSWYQQVLGQGPQFIFQYYEKEERGRGNFPDRFSARQFPNYSSELNVNALLLGDSALYLCASSLGVALNYGYTFGSGTRLTVV.

This clonotype has ten or more counts. CDR3 in DNA: TGTGCCAGCAGCTCCTACAGGGAAACTGAAGCTTTCTTT. Amino acid sequence: CASSSYRETEAFF. This rearrangement joins TRBV6-1 to TRBJ1-1, with D possibly matching TRBD1 (6 bases). V lost 6 bases to trimming and J lost 5 bases, with 13 bases between them. The CDR3 is made up of 13 amino acids. Germline V gives CDR1 MNHNS, CDR2 SASEGT.

The table lists this clonotype with many counts. The chain uses TRBV7-8 and TRBJ2-1; possible D gene TRBD1, 6 bases. Trimming removed 5 bases from V and 5 bases from J, with 13 bases in between. The CDR3 consists of 14 residues. In germline, CDR1 is SGHVS, CDR2 FQNEAQ. CDR3 loop: CASSAQGRNNEQFF. The CDR3 region has the DNA TGTGCCAGCAGCGCACAGGGTCGGAACAATGAGCAGTTCTTC.

The gene calls are TRBV27 and TRBJ2-7; D possibly corresponds to TRBD2 (5 bases). Trimming shortened V by 6 bases and J by 6 bases, and 18 bases separated the two germline ends. The CDR3 covers 14 residues. CDR1 and CDR2 from the germline V gene are MNHEY and SMNVEV (reference sequence). The CDR3 loop is CASSQAREDSEQYF. As DNA, the CDR3 is TGTGCCAGCAGCCAAGCCCGGGAAGACTCCGAGCAGTACTTC.

This clonotype was counted at least ten times. The chain couples TRBV30 to TRBJ1-2; D is possibly TRBD1 (5 bases). The CDR3 is made up of 14 amino acids. The germline gives CDR1 GTSNPN, CDR2 SVGIG (reference sequence). The V end was cut by 0 bases, the J end by 0 bases, with 8 bases between. In DNA form, the CDR3 reads TGTGCCTGGAGTGTCGGAGGGGCTAACTATGGCTACACCTTC. It translates to CAWSVGGANYGYTF.

This clonotype turned up a few times. This rearrangement joins TRBV5-1 to TRBJ2-5, with D tentatively TRBD1 (5 bases). The CDR3 has 13 residues. Germline CDR1 reads SGHRS; CDR2 reads YFSETQ. With 5 bases removed from V and 3 bases from J, the gap between germline ends came to 11 bases. CDR3 residues: CASSQGVEETQYF. The CDR3 bases are TGCGCCAGCAGTCAGGGTGTAGAAGAGACCCAGTACTTC.